This TCR beta chain was retrieved from a study of blood T cell repertoires in COVID-19. Study at large: COVID-19 samples collected from the United States, Italy and Spain covered acute and convalescent phases. The cDNA or gDNA used as material had been derived from T cells, B-cell-depleted T cells, or PBMCs.

The ends were cut back, 5 bases at V and 3 bases at J, with 14 bases in the middle. Germline CDR1 SGHVS, CDR2 FNYEAQ. The CDR3 loop spans 15 amino acids. Study processing details: How many nucleated cells were present was estimated from reference gene primer amplification. Some clones are missing from TCRdb's copy, which holds only in-frame ones; the method was immunoSEQ multiplex PCR. V and J calls and clone size follow that table, whereas D and trimming were derived from the DNA. The sample carries 150,000 or so clones, more than 80% recorded once. The sequence derives from a man aged 18-30 years with COVID-19, enrolled during active disease. Sequencing was done on a sample of peripheral blood. The V and J genes are TRBV7-6 and TRBJ1-5, with D perhaps TRBD1 (6 bases). CDR3 in DNA: TGTGCCAGCAGCCTTAACCAGGGGCCCAATCAGCCCCAGCATTTT. This translates into CASSLNQGPNQPQHF.